These 30 T cell receptor beta chains were all obtained from the same sample, sequenced in a study of cytomegalovirus exposure and HLA in healthy donors. The PCR used 60 Vbeta and 13 Jbeta primers. Repertoires were generated with immunoSEQ multiplex PCR, while TCRdb's copy carries only in-frame clones and drops some. This sample carries about 82,000 clones, roughly 72% of them seen once, and the ten largest clones take approximately 20%. Specimen: PBMCs. The receptors originated from a man younger than 45 in good health and CMV-seropositive.

The rearrangement uses TRBV2 and TRBJ2-5; D is unresolved. This CDR3 region has 14 residues. The germline V gene encodes CDR1 SNHLY and CDR2 FYNNEI. The V end lost 1 base, the J end lost 1 base, and 7 bases lay between the germline ends. CDR3 DNA: TGTGCCAGCAGTGAAGGGCTGGCCCAAGAGACCCAGTACTTC. As protein: CASSEGLAQETQYF.

The chain combines TRBV18 with TRBJ2-1; 10 nucleotides match TRBD2. The CDR3 totals 15 residues. Unmatched junction bases numbered 1, after V lost 0 bases and J lost 5 bases. Germline V CDR1 and CDR2: KGHSH, LQKENI. The CDR3 region has the DNA TGTGCCAGCTCACCACCAAGCGGGAGGGACAATGAGCAGTTCTTC. Translating gives CASSPPSGRDNEQFF.

V gene TRBV6-6 combines with J gene TRBJ2-7; D perhaps matches TRBD1 (5 bases). This CDR3 is built from 12 residues. CDR1 and CDR2 from the germline V gene are MNHNY and SVGAGI (reference sequence). V was shortened by 10 bases and J by 2 bases, with 12 bases between the two germline ends. The CDR3: CAIRTGPYEQYF. The CDR3 DNA sequence: TGTGCCATTAGAACAGGCCCCTACGAGCAGTACTTC.

V gene TRBV11-2 combines with J gene TRBJ1-4, with D unclear. V lost 5 bases to trimming and J lost 7 bases, with 11 bases between them. The CDR3 has 13 residues. Germline assignment: CDR1 SGHAT and CDR2 FQNNGV. For the CDR3, the DNA is TGTGCCAGCAGCCAGCCAGGTTTTGAAAAACTGTTTTTT. It yields the protein CASSQPGFEKLFF.

This clone has just one count. The chain combines TRBV6-5 with TRBJ2-1; the match to TRBD2 covers 9 bases. This CDR3 is 16 amino acids long. With 0 bases clipped from V and 2 bases from J, the junction kept 2 bases outside the gene matches. CDR1 and CDR2 (germline): MNHEY, SVGAGI. The CDR3 spells CASSYSPSGAYNEQFF. Written as DNA, the CDR3 is TGTGCCAGCAGTTACTCCCCTAGCGGGGCCTACAATGAGCAGTTCTTC.

The V and J genes are TRBV7-2 and TRBJ1-6, with 7 nucleotides matching TRBD1. The germline CDR1 and CDR2 sequences are SGHTA and FQGNSA. The CDR3 runs to 15 residues. After removal of 5 bases from V and 7 bases from J, the junction contained 8 bases not matched to a gene. CDR3 sequence reads: CASSPQRDRNSPLHF. The CDR3, as DNA: TGTGCCAGCAGCCCTCAAAGGGACAGAAATTCACCCCTCCACTTT. The full variable domain, its missing parts supplied by reference TRBV7-2 and TRBJ1-6, is GAGVSQSPSNKVTEKGKDVELRCDPISGHTALYWYRQSLGQGLEFLIYFQGNSAPDKSGLPSDRFSAERTGGSVSTLTIQRTQQEDSAVYLCASSPQRDRNSPLHFGNGTRLTVT.

The rearrangement links TRBV5-4 to TRBJ1-2; D is perhaps TRBD1 (6 bases). The V gene's germline CDR1 is SGHNT and CDR2 YYREEE (reference sequence). The CDR3 is 15 amino acids. The V and J ends lost 3 bases and 3 bases respectively, with 15 bases between them. The CDR3 coding sequence is TGTGCCAGCAGCTCTCCAGGGGTGGGGGACTATGGCTACACCTTC. It encodes CASSSPGVGDYGYTF.

This rearrangement joins TRBV5-1 to TRBJ2-7; TRBD1 matches 7 bases. From germline, CDR1 is SGHRS and CDR2 YFSETQ. The CDR3 has 14 residues. V shed 3 bases, J shed 2 bases, and the junction held 5 bases outside the gene matches. The CDR3 loop is CASSSGTVPYEQYF. Written as DNA, the CDR3 is TGCGCCAGCAGCTCCGGGACAGTGCCCTACGAGCAGTACTTC.

The chain links TRBV9 to TRBJ2-1, with 7 bases that match TRBD1. After removal of 0 bases from V and 1 base from J, the junction contained 1 base not matched to a gene. CDR1 is SGDLS, CDR2 YYNGEE, per germline. The CDR3 is made up of 15 amino acids. The CDR3 region has the DNA TGTGCCAGCAGCGTAGGACAGGGATCCTACAATGAGCAGTTCTTC. Residues: CASSVGQGSYNEQFF.

V is TRBV19 and J is TRBJ1-1, with D unresolved. The CDR3 contains 13 residues. Looked up from germline, CDR1 is LNHDA and CDR2 is SQIVND (reference sequence). V was cut by 1 base and J by 8 bases, with 11 bases left in between. Here the CDR3 DNA reads TGTGCCAGTAGTATAGGGTTTCGGGTCGAAGCTTTCTTT. It encodes CASSIGFRVEAFF.

As concerns this clone: At one end the junction does not follow the germline gene, possibly because of a read error. The chain joins TRBV6-6 to TRBJ1-1; 7 bases line up with TRBD1. CDR1 MNHNY and CDR2 SVGAGI come from the germline V gene (reference sequence). The CDR3 is 15 amino acids. CDR3 sequence (DNA): TGTGCCAGCAGTCAACAGACAGGGTTGAAAACTGAAGCTTTCTTT. It specifies CASSQQTGLKTEAFF.

V usage is TRBV11-1 and J usage is TRBJ1-4; 12 positions agree with TRBD1. J lost 8 bases, V lost 5 bases, and 18 bases had no gene match. The CDR3 length is 19 residues. In germline, CDR1 is SGHAT, CDR2 FQDESV (reference sequence). CDR3 bases: TGTGCCAGCAGCCCTAGGACCGGGACAGGGGGCCTTGGAGAAGAAAAACTGTTTTTT. This codes for CASSPRTGTGGLGEEKLFF. The complete variable domain, with remaining parts taken from reference TRBV11-1 and TRBJ1-4, reads EAEVAQSPRYKITEKSQAVAFWCDPISGHATLYWYRQILGQGPELLVQFQDESVVDDSQLPKDRFSAERLKGVDSTLKIQPAELGDSAMYLCASSPRTGTGGLGEEKLFFGSGTQLSVL.

The sample holds one count of this clone. The chain has TRBV6-4 and TRBJ2-2, with TRBD2 as a possible D gene (7 bases). Between the trimmed V and J ends, which lost 6 bases and 6 bases, there was a span of 20 bases. The CDR3 totals 16 residues. CDR1 and CDR2 (germline): MRHNA, SNTAGT. CDR3 protein: CASSPLGGGGAGELFF. The CDR3 nucleotides read TGTGCCAGCAGCCCCCTGGGGGGGGGCGGCGCCGGGGAGCTGTTTTTT.

This sequence joins TRBV7-3 and TRBJ1-6, with 11 bases identical to TRBD1. There are 15 residues in the CDR3. The V and J ends lost 2 bases and 10 bases, in that order; junction bases with no gene match: 4. Germline CDR1 and CDR2: SGHTA and FQGTGA. CDR3 residues: CASSLRTGGESPLHF. Here the CDR3 DNA reads TGTGCCAGCAGCTTACGGACAGGGGGCGAATCACCCCTCCACTTT.

The V call is TRBV5-3, the J call TRBJ1-2; no reliable D call. TRBV5-3 qualifies as an ORF whose function is uncertain. This CDR3 has 14 amino acids. Trimming removed 6 bases at V and 8 bases at J, with 20 bases between. The CDR3 nucleotides read TGTGCCAGAAAAAGGGAGGGCGTGGAGAGGGGCTACACCTTC. Protein: CARKREGVERGYTF.

The DNA for the CDR3 is TGTGCCAGCAGCTTAAGAGGTGTTGAAAACACCATATATTTT. It specifies CASSLRGVENTIYF. The V call is TRBV11-3, the J call TRBJ1-3; no clear D. The germline V and J ends were trimmed by 2 bases and 6 bases, with 11 bases remaining between them. The CDR3 runs 14 residues. The germline gives CDR1 SGHNT, CDR2 YENEEA.

The V call is TRBV10-3, the J call TRBJ1-2; D is undetermined. Trimming cost V 7 bases and J 3 bases, with 18 bases left between them. Germline values: CDR1 ENHRY, CDR2 SYGVKD. This CDR3 spans 15 amino acids. CDR3 coding DNA: TGTGCCATCACCGAGCCCGGTCAGGCCTACTATGGCTACACCTTC. Its translation is CAITEPGQAYYGYTF.

V is TRBV6-1 and J is TRBJ1-6, with D uncertain. V was trimmed by 3 bases and J by 8 bases, leaving 14 bases between them. This CDR3 is 15 amino acids long. Germline V gene sequence: CDR1 MNHNS, CDR2 SASEGT. The CDR3 here is CASSDNTPPYSPLHF. Here the CDR3 DNA reads TGTGCCAGCAGTGATAATACACCACCCTATTCACCCCTCCACTTT.

CDR3: CASNRGTSGLTDTQYF. DNA for the CDR3: TGTGCCAGCAATAGGGGGACTAGCGGCCTCACAGATACGCAGTATTTT. The chain employs TRBV9 and TRBJ2-3, with 11 nucleotides matching TRBD2. Germline V lookup: CDR1 SGDLS, CDR2 YYNGEE. This CDR3 region has 16 residues. J lost 2 bases, V lost 6 bases, and 8 bases had no gene match.

This clone came up once. V and J are TRBV7-6 and TRBJ2-2; D is perhaps TRBD2 (6 bases). This CDR3 has 17 residues. CDR1 is SGHVS and CDR2 is FNYEAQ in the germline V gene. V was pared by 1 base and J by 5 bases, with 17 bases between. CDR3: CASSLGGGTFRTGELFF. The CDR3 DNA is TGTGCCAGCAGCTTAGGGGGCGGGACGTTTCGAACCGGGGAGCTGTTTTTT.

The gene calls are TRBV7-9 and TRBJ2-3; 8 bases map to TRBD1. The CDR3 totals 14 residues. The germline CDR1 and CDR2 sequences are SEHNR and FQNEAQ (reference sequence). The trim removed 4 bases at V and 5 bases at J, leaving 5 bases unmatched. The CDR3: CASSSRGRGDTQYF. The CDR3 DNA reads TGTGCCAGCAGCTCCAGGGGGCGTGGAGATACGCAGTATTTT.

The chain carries TRBV6-5 and TRBJ1-6; D is undetermined. CDR1 is MNHEY and CDR2 is SVGAGI in the germline V gene. The V end lost 6 bases, the J end lost 7 bases, and 7 bases lay between the germline ends. The CDR3 runs 12 residues. CDR3 coding DNA: TGTGCCAGCAGGACCGGGAATTCACCCCTCCACTTT. Amino acid sequence: CASRTGNSPLHF.

V and J are TRBV7-9 and TRBJ2-3; 7 bases align to TRBD2. CDR3 size: 15 residues. The V and J ends lost 1 base and 6 bases, in that order; junction bases with no gene match: 7. Germline CDR1 SEHNR, CDR2 FQNEAQ (reference sequence). DNA of the CDR3: TGTGCCAGCAGCTTAGGAAGCGGGATGGGGGATACGCAGTATTTT. Protein: CASSLGSGMGDTQYF.

The CDR3 DNA reads as TGTGCCAGCAGTTACTCCGGGAGAAGAGAGACCCAGTACTTC. The encoded protein is CASSYSGRRETQYF. V gene TRBV6-5 combines with J gene TRBJ2-5; D may be TRBD2 (6 bases). Trimming took off 0 bases at V and 4 bases at J, with 9 bases between the two ends. CDR1 and CDR2 (germline): MNHEY, SVGAGI. The CDR3 covers 14 residues.

The rearrangement uses TRBV10-3 and TRBJ2-5, with 14 bases matching TRBD2. The CDR3 is 18 residues long. CDR1 ENHRY and CDR2 SYGVKD come from the germline V gene. Trimming removed 2 bases from V and 1 base from J; junction bases left unmatched: 6. The CDR3 region has the DNA TGTGCCATCAGTGAGCCCAGACTAGCGGGGGGGCCCCAAGAGACCCAGTACTTC. Translation: CAISEPRLAGGPQETQYF.

This chain connects TRBV6-5 to TRBJ2-7; D perhaps matches TRBD1 (6 bases). V was clipped by 4 bases and J by 3 bases, with 10 bases between them. The CDR3 extends over 13 amino acids. The V gene's germline CDR1 is MNHEY and CDR2 SVGAGI. The CDR3 DNA is TGTGCCAGCAGTTTTGGACAGAACTACGAGCAGTACTTC. It yields the protein CASSFGQNYEQYF.

This clone was seen a few times. The CDR3 sequence: CASARGDTQYF. CDR3 bases: TGTGCCAGCGCCCGAGGGGATACGCAGTATTTT. The chain has TRBV6-1 and TRBJ2-3, with D tentatively TRBD2 (5 bases). Germline V lookup: CDR1 MNHNS, CDR2 SASEGT. The CDR3 length is 11 residues. Trimming took off 8 bases at V and 6 bases at J, with 9 bases between the two ends.

CDR3 sequence reads: CASSLNPTGGAYEQYF. CDR3 DNA sequence: TGTGCCAGCAGTCTAAACCCCACGGGAGGAGCCTACGAGCAGTACTTC. This sequence joins TRBV6-4 and TRBJ2-7; 7 bases fit TRBD2. V shed 5 bases and J 2 bases; nucleotides not matched to a gene: 12. Germline CDR1 and CDR2: MRHNA and SNTAGT. The CDR3 covers 16 residues.

The chain uses TRBV5-1 and TRBJ1-3; the D gene is possibly TRBD1 (5 bases). This CDR3 spans 17 amino acids. Trimming took off 0 bases at V and 0 bases at J, with 13 bases between the two ends. Germline loops: CDR1 SGHRS, CDR2 YFSETQ. CDR3 nucleotide sequence: TGCGCCAGCAGCTTGGGGGGCAGTGCCAGCTCTGGAAACACCATATATTTT. Encoded protein: CASSLGGSASSGNTIYF.

The rearrangement uses TRBV4-3 and TRBJ1-1; D possibly corresponds to TRBD1 (6 bases). In germline, CDR1 is LGHNA, CDR2 YSLEER. The CDR3 covers 16 residues. Trimming left V 1 base short and J 0 bases short, with 12 bases between. The CDR3 sequence is CASSQVLGAVNTEAFF. In nucleotides, the CDR3 is TGCGCCAGCAGCCAAGTATTGGGGGCGGTGAACACTGAAGCTTTCTTT.